The sequence of this T cell receptor beta chain was determined in a study of blood T cell repertoires in COVID-19. Study summary: Donors in the United States, Italy and Spain gave samples during acute or convalescent COVID-19.

Authors' processing steps: Scientists estimated how many nucleated cells there were by amplifying reference gene primers. Data came from immunoSEQ multiplex PCR; TCRdb stores just in-frame clones and leaves some out. Clone size and V and J calls were adopted from that table, with D and trimming inferred from the DNA. The sample records about 94,000 clones, 84% being singletons. Only one count was recorded for this clone. The CDR3 contains 14 residues. V lost 6 bases and J lost 3, with 16 bases in between. Germline V gene lookup returns CDR1 SGHDT and CDR2 YYEEEE. The chain is built from TRBV5-6 and TRBJ2-7, with D possibly being TRBD1 (5 bases). This sequence was found in a man between 60 and 75 years old with acute or convalescent COVID-19. Sequencing used peripheral blood. As DNA, the CDR3 is TGTGCCAGCACCCCTGGGGCCACCTACTACGAGCAGTACTTC. It encodes CASTPGATYYEQYF.